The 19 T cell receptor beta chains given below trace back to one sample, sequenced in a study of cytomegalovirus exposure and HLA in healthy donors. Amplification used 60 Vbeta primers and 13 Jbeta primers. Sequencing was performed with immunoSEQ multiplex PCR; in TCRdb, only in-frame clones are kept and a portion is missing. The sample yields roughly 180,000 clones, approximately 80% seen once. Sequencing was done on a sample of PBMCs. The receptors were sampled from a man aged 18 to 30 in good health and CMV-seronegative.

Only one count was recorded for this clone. The CDR3 loop is CASSFKAKVLAEHYNEQFF. Here the CDR3 DNA reads TGTGCCAGCAGCTTTAAGGCCAAGGTACTAGCGGAGCACTACAATGAGCAGTTCTTC. The V gene is TRBV5-6, the J gene TRBJ2-1, with TRBD2 matching over 8 bases. The V gene's germline CDR1 is SGHDT and CDR2 YYEEEE. The CDR3 sequence is 19 residues long. V trimming: 2 bases; J trimming: 3 bases; junction bases outside the gene matches: 16.

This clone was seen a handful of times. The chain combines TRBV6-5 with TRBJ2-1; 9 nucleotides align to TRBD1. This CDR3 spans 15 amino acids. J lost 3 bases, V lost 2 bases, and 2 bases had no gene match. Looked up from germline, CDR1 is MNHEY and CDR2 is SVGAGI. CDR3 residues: CASSYVTGGYNEQFF. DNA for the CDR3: TGTGCCAGCAGTTACGTGACAGGGGGCTACAATGAGCAGTTCTTC.

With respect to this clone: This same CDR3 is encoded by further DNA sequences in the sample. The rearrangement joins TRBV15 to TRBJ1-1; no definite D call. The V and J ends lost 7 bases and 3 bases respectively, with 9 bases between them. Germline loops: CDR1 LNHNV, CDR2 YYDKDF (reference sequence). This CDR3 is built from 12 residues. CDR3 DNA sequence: TGTGCCACCACAGTTGGTGACACTGAAGCTTTCTTT. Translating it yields CATTVGDTEAFF.

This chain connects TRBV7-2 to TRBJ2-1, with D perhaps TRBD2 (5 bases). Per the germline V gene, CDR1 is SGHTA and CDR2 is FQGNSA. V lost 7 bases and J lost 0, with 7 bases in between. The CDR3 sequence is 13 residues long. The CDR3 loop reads CASKGSSYNEQFF. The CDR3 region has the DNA TGTGCCAGCAAAGGGAGCTCCTACAATGAGCAGTTCTTC.

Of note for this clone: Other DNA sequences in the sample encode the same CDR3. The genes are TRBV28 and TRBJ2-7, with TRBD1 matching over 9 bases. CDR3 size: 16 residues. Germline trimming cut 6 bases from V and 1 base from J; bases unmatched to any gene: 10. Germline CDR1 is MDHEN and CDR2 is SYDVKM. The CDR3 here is CASRTPGQGASYEQYF. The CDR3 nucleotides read TGTGCCAGCAGAACTCCGGGACAGGGAGCTTCCTACGAGCAGTACTTC.

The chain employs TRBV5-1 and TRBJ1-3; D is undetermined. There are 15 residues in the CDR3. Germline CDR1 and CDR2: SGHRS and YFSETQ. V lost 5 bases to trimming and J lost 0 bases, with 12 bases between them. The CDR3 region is CASREDFHSGNTIYF. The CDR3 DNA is TGCGCCAGCAGGGAGGACTTCCACTCTGGAAACACCATATATTTT.

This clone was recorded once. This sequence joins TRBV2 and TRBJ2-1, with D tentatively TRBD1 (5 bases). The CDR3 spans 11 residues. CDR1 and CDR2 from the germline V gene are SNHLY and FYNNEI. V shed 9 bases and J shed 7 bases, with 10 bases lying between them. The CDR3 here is CARKRGNEQFF. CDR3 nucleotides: TGTGCCAGAAAAAGGGGAAATGAGCAGTTCTTC.

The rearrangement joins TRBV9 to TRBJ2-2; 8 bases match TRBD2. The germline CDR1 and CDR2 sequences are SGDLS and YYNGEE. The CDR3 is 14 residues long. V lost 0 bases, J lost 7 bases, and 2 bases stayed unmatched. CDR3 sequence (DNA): TGTGCCAGCAGCGTAGTAGGGACTAGCGGGGAGCTGTTTTTT. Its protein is CASSVVGTSGELFF.

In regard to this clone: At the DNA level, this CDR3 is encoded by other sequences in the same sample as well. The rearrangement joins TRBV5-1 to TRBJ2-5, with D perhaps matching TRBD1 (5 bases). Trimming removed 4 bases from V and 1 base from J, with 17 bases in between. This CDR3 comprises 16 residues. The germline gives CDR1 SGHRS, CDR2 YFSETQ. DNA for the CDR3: TGCGCCAGCAGCGTTCAAGCAGGGTGGACCCAAGAGACCCAGTACTTC. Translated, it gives CASSVQAGWTQETQYF.

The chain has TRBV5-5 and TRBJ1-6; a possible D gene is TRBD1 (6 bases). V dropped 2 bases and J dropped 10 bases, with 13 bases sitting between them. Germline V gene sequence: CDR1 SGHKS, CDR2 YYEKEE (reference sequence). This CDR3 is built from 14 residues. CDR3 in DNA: TGTGCCAGCAGCTTCACAGGGCTAGGGTCACCCCTCCACTTT. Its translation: CASSFTGLGSPLHF.

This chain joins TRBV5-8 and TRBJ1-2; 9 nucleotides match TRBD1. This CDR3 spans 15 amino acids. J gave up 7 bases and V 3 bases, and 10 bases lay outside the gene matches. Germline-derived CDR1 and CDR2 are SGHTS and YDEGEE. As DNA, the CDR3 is TGTGCCAGCAGCTCGCACCCACAGGGGGCCCTTGGCTACACCTTC. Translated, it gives CASSSHPQGALGYTF.

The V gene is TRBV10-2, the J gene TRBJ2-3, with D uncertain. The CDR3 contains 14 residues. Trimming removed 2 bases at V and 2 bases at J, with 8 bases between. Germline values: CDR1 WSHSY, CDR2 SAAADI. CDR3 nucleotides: TGCGCCAGCAGTGAGCCGGTCCTCACAGATACGCAGTATTTT. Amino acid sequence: CASSEPVLTDTQYF.

CDR3 in DNA: TGTGCCAGCAGCGTAGATAGCGGGGGGTTGGGGACAGATACGCAGTATTTT. Protein sequence: CASSVDSGGLGTDTQYF. This rearrangement joins TRBV9 to TRBJ2-3; 10 bases match TRBD2. Germline loops: CDR1 SGDLS, CDR2 YYNGEE. This CDR3 contains 17 residues. V was pared by 0 bases and J by 3 bases, with 7 bases of the junction left unmatched. The full variable domain, rest sourced from reference TRBV9 and TRBJ2-3, is DSGVTQTPKHLITATGQRVTLRCSPRSGDLSVYWYQQSLDQGLQFLIQYYNGEERAKGNILERFSAQQFPDLHSELNLSSLELGDSALYFCASSVDSGGLGTDTQYFGPGTRLTVL.

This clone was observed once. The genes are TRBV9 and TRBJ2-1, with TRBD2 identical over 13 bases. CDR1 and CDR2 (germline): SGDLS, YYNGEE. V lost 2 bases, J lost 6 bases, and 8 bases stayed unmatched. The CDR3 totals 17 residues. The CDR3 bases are TGTGCCAGCAGCGTCTTCCCGGGACTAGCGGGACCCAATGAGCAGTTCTTC. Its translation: CASSVFPGLAGPNEQFF.

CDR3 DNA: TGTGCCAGCAGTGAGACAGGGAGCGCCTACGAGCAGTACTTC. Its protein is CASSETGSAYEQYF. This sequence joins TRBV6-1 and TRBJ2-7, with 7 bases lining up with TRBD1. Germline values: CDR1 MNHNS, CDR2 SASEGT. Trimming took 3 bases from V and 2 from J; bases not matched to a gene: 4. CDR3 length: 14 amino acids.

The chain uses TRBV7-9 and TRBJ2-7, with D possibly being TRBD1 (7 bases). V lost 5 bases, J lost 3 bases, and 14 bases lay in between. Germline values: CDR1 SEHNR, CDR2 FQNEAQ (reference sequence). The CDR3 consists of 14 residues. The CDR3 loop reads CASSPGGQIYEQYF. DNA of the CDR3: TGTGCCAGCAGCCCAGGGGGGCAGATCTACGAGCAGTACTTC.

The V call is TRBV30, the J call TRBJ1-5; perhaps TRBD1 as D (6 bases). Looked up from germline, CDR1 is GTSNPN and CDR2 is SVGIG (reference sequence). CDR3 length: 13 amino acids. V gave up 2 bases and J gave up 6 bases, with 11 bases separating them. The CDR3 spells CAWSTQGFQPQHF. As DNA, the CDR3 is TGTGCCTGGAGTACACAGGGTTTTCAGCCCCAGCATTTT.

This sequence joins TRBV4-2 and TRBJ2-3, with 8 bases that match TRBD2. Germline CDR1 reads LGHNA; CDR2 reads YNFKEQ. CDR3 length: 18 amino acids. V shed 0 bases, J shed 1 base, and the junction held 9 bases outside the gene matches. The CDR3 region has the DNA TGTGCCAGCAGCCAAGAGTCCGTCGCGGGGGGACGCACAGATACGCAGTATTTT. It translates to CASSQESVAGGRTDTQYF.

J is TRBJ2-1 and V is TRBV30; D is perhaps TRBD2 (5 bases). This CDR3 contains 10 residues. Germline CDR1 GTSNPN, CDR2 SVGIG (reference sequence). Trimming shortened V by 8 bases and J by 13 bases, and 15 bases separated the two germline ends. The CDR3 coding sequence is TGTGCCCTCCCGACGGGATTTCAGTTCTTC. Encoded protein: CALPTGFQFF.